The 17 T cell receptor beta chains below all came from one sample that was sequenced in a study of vaccination effects on CD4 cells after COVID-19. Antigen-specific CD4+ T cells expanded by the ViraFEST assay with viral peptide pools were then sequenced. With more than 9 days of culture completed, CD4+ T cells were isolated. Vaccination of participants consisted of two doses of either the BNT162b2 or mRNA-1273 vaccine. Antigen specificity for these receptors is unknown. Measured with immunoSEQ multiplex PCR; TCRdb has only the in-frame clones, and not every one. This sample has more than 20,000 clones, with around 79% found just once. Sequenced here: CD4+ T cells from PBMCs cultured with SARS-CoV-2 spike peptides, sampled after COVID-19 vaccination. These receptors came from a human donor who received a COVID-19 vaccine. Some clones in this sample may be carry-over from other donors' samples.

This chain links TRBV7-3 with TRBJ2-2; no reliable D call. V was shortened by 5 bases and J by 6 bases, with 7 bases between the two germline ends. Germline V gives CDR1 SGHTA, CDR2 FQGTGA. CDR3 length: 12 residues. The CDR3 nucleotides read TGTGCCAGCAGCCCCCAAGCCGGGGAGCTGTTTTTT. As protein: CASSPQAGELFF.

This clone was detected only a few times. The CDR3 reads CASSIARTGMNTEAFF. CDR3 bases: TGTGCCAGTAGTATAGCCCGGACAGGCATGAACACTGAAGCTTTCTTT. The chain recombines TRBV19 with TRBJ1-1; 7 bases match TRBD1. Germline V gives CDR1 LNHDA, CDR2 SQIVND (reference sequence). The CDR3 runs 16 residues. With V trimmed by 1 base and J by 0 bases, 5 bases remained unmatched.

The chain uses TRBV28 and TRBJ2-7, with 7 nucleotides matching TRBD1. The J segment lost 4 bases and the V segment lost 6 bases, leaving 6 bases of the junction unmatched. This CDR3 has 13 residues. The germline V gene encodes CDR1 MDHEN and CDR2 SYDVKM. CDR3 amino acids: CASRNRGTYEQYV. Here the CDR3 DNA reads TGTGCCAGCAGGAACAGGGGAACATACGAGCAGTACGTC.

J is TRBJ2-4 and V is TRBV9, with a possible D match to TRBD1 (6 bases). CDR1 is SGDLS, CDR2 YYNGEE, per germline. Between the trimmed V and J ends, which lost 5 bases and 7 bases, there was a span of 7 bases. CDR3 length equals 11 residues. The CDR3 protein is CASSQGNIQYF. The CDR3 nucleotides read TGTGCCAGCAGTCAGGGGAACATTCAGTACTTC.

The rearrangement links TRBV30 to TRBJ2-6, with 11 bases fitting TRBD2. The CDR3 is 18 residues long. The germline CDR1 and CDR2 sequences are GTSNPN and SVGIG (reference sequence). Unmatched junction bases numbered 5, after V lost 1 base and J lost 0 bases. The CDR3 loop reads CAWSALSGGDSGANVLTF. The CDR3 bases are TGTGCCTGGAGTGCACTTAGCGGGGGGGACTCTGGGGCCAACGTCCTGACTTTC.

V is TRBV6-2 or TRBV6-3 and J is TRBJ1-5, with D unresolved. Trimming pared 0 bases from V and 4 bases from J, leaving 4 bases between. This CDR3 contains 13 residues. In germline, CDR1 is MNHEY, CDR2 SVGEGT. CDR3: CASSYSRNQPQHF. The CDR3 nucleotides read TGTGCCAGCAGTTACTCTCGGAATCAGCCCCAGCATTTT.

The chain has TRBV7-3 and TRBJ2-5; the match to TRBD2 covers 14 bases. This CDR3 region has 16 residues. The germline gives CDR1 SGHTA, CDR2 FQGTGA. The trim removed 5 bases at V and 5 bases at J, leaving 7 bases unmatched. This chain's CDR3 is CASSQMGLAGAETQYF. In nucleotides, the CDR3 is TGTGCCAGCAGCCAGATGGGACTAGCGGGGGCGGAGACCCAGTACTTC. The complete variable domain, with remaining parts taken from reference TRBV7-3 and TRBJ2-5, reads GAGVSQTPSNKVTEKGKYVELRCDPISGHTALYWYRQSLGQGPEFLIYFQGTGAADDSGLPNDRFFAVRPEGSVSTLKIQRTERGDSAVYLCASSQMGLAGAETQYFGPGTRLLVL.

The V call is TRBV4-3, the J call TRBJ2-1; 11 bases line up with TRBD2. With V trimmed by 0 bases and J by 7 bases, 8 bases remained unmatched. Germline CDR1 and CDR2: LGHNA and YSLEER. CDR3 length: 17 amino acids. The CDR3 DNA is TGCGCCAGCAGCCAAGACAGGGCTAGCGGGGGGAGGAATGAGCAGTTCTTC. It translates to CASSQDRASGGRNEQFF.

The V and J genes are TRBV5-1 and TRBJ2-5; TRBD1 agrees at 8 bases. CDR3 length: 15 residues. Germline CDR1 reads SGHRS; CDR2 reads YFSETQ. Trimming took 4 bases from V and 5 from J; bases not matched to a gene: 10. The CDR3 nucleotides read TGCGCCAGCAGCCTCTACCGACAGGGGAGGGAGACCCAGTACTTC. This codes for CASSLYRQGRETQYF.

The chain recombines TRBV7-3 with TRBJ2-7; D ambiguous. V was pared by 2 bases and J by 3 bases, with 11 bases between. CDR1 is SGHTA and CDR2 is FQGTGA in the germline V gene. The CDR3 contains 14 residues. The CDR3 DNA reads TGTGCCAGCAGCTTAGGTCCCGGTGACTACGAGCAGTACTTC. Its protein product is CASSLGPGDYEQYF.

The chain recombines TRBV9 with TRBJ1-1; 7 bases fit TRBD1. CDR1 SGDLS and CDR2 YYNGEE come from the germline V gene. There are 15 residues in the CDR3. J was trimmed by 4 bases and V by 3 bases; bases with no gene match: 9. The CDR3 DNA reads as TGTGCCAGCAGCGCGGGAGGGGGCTGGGGCACTGAAGCTTTCTTT. This gives the protein CASSAGGGWGTEAFF.

CDR3 protein: CASSLGTGGADTGELFF. Written as DNA, the CDR3 is TGCGCCAGCAGCTTGGGGACAGGGGGCGCGGATACCGGGGAGCTGTTTTTT. The chain joins TRBV5-1 to TRBJ2-2, with 11 bases that match TRBD1. Germline V gene lookup returns CDR1 SGHRS and CDR2 YFSETQ. The CDR3 has 17 residues. J gave up 5 bases and V 0 bases, and 6 bases lay outside the gene matches. The complete variable domain, with remaining parts taken from reference TRBV5-1 and TRBJ2-2, reads KAGVTQTPRYLIKTRGQQVTLSCSPISGHRSVSWYQQTPGQGLQFLFEYFSETQRNKGNFPGRFSGRQFSNSRSEMNVSTLELGDSALYLCASSLGTGGADTGELFFGEGSRLTVL.

This chain links TRBV18 with TRBJ2-2, with 7 bases lining up with TRBD1. Germline trimming cut 2 bases from V and 0 bases from J; bases unmatched to any gene: 0. CDR1 is KGHSH, CDR2 LQKENI, per germline. The CDR3 totals 15 residues. CDR3 nucleotides: TGTGCCAGCTCACCAGACAGGGCGAACACCGGGGAGCTGTTTTTT. Encoded protein: CASSPDRANTGELFF.

The chain carries TRBV9 and TRBJ1-6, with unresolved D. Germline V gene lookup returns CDR1 SGDLS and CDR2 YYNGEE. The CDR3 is 14 residues long. The V and J ends lost 2 bases and 8 bases respectively, with 11 bases between them. CDR3 protein: CASSVDGRDSPLHF. In nucleotides, the CDR3 is TGTGCCAGCAGCGTGGATGGTCGGGATTCACCCCTCCACTTT.

The V call is TRBV2, the J call TRBJ2-5; D unclear. Germline CDR1 is SNHLY and CDR2 is FYNNEI. The CDR3 has 15 residues. V lost 4 bases and J 7 bases, leaving 19 bases between the germline ends. The CDR3 region has the DNA TGTGCCAGCAGTGGCCCCGGCCTGACCCTGGGGACCCAGTACTTC. This sequence encodes CASSGPGLTLGTQYF. Full variable domain (remainder filled in from reference TRBV2 and TRBJ2-5): EPEVTQTPSHQVTQMGQEVILRCVPISNHLYFYWYRQILGQKVEFLVSFYNNEISEKSEIFDDQFSVERPDGSNFTLKIRSTKLEDSAMYFCASSGPGLTLGTQYFGPGTRLLVL.

This clone was detected once. The V call is TRBV7-2, the J call TRBJ2-2; 7 bases map to TRBD2. J was trimmed by 6 bases and V by 1 base; bases with no gene match: 2. Germline V gene lookup returns CDR1 SGHTA and CDR2 FQGNSA. CDR3 length: 14 amino acids. The CDR3 DNA reads TGTGCCAGCAGCTTAGGTGGGGGGGCCGGGGAGCTGTTTTTT. Its translation: CASSLGGGAGELFF.

To note about this clone: At one end the junction does not follow the germline gene, possibly because of a read error. The rearrangement uses TRBV2 and TRBJ2-2; no firm D call. CDR1 SNHLY and CDR2 FYNNEI come from the germline V gene. This CDR3 has 14 residues. The chain's CDR3 is CASNEAPDPGELFF. Here the CDR3 DNA reads TGTGCCAGCAATGAAGCGCCAGACCCCGGGGAGCTGTTTTTT.